This T cell receptor (beta chain) is from a study of blood T cells in healthy people across ages. This clonotype was observed a handful of times. Alongside a J-beta primer mix, a sample-barcoded 5' primer served in a second PCR lasting 7 to 11 cycles. TCRdb analysed the 5' RACE reads with MiXCR anew, one entry per CDR3 protein. The sample includes 800,000 or so distinct CDR3 sequences, 20% to 25% of them seen just once. This same sample was also taken into another study, of T cells of mothers and their children.

Sequencing was done on a sample of blood. The receptor comes from a boy younger than 18 in good health.

CDR3 bases: TGTGCCAGCTCACCGGAGGGGGAGGTAATTGAGTACGAGCAGTACTTC. Protein: CASSPEGEVIEYEQYF. V gene TRBV18 combines with J gene TRBJ2-7; either TRBD1 or TRBD2 may supply D (6 bases each). Germline values: CDR1 KGHSH, CDR2 LQKENI. The V end lost 3 bases, the J end lost 4 bases, and 19 bases lay between the germline ends. This CDR3 comprises 16 residues.